Shown below are 19 T cell receptor beta chains from a single sample sequenced in a study of T cell responses to AZD1222 COVID-19 vaccine (dated by TCRdb to the early 2020s). The library was prepared using the immunoSEQ multiplex PCR assay. The source is immuneACCESS, and TCRdb retained only in-frame sequences with V and J called. Part of the clones is not carried over; for the studies checked, unresolved V genes explain less than half of this, and the remainder is unexplained. This sample is represented by 140,000 or so clones; more than 80% of them were singletons. The ten largest account for approximately 1.5% of the sample. What the time point label conveys for this sample: baseline before first vaccination. The material sequenced was peripheral blood, taken on day 0 of AZD1222 vaccination. These TCRs come from an adult in good health.

The chain couples TRBV19 to TRBJ2-2; D perhaps matches TRBD2 (7 bases). From germline, CDR1 is LNHDA and CDR2 SQIVND (reference sequence). The CDR3 sequence is 16 residues long. The ends were cut back, 6 bases at V and 0 bases at J, with 14 bases in the middle. DNA of the CDR3: TGTGCCAGTAGCCCGCGGGGGCACCCGAACACCGGGGAGCTGTTTTTT. Protein product: CASSPRGHPNTGELFF. Full variable domain (missing parts from reference TRBV19 and TRBJ2-2): DGGITQSPKYLFRKEGQNVTLSCEQNLNHDAMYWYRQDPGQGLRLIYYSQIVNDFQKGDIAEGYSVSREKKESFPLTVTSAQKNPTAFYLCASSPRGHPNTGELFFGEGSRLTVL.

This sequence joins TRBV5-8 and TRBJ1-4; D is perhaps TRBD1 (5 bases). This CDR3 spans 14 amino acids. CDR1 SGHTS and CDR2 YDEGEE come from the germline V gene. V was trimmed by 5 bases and J by 10 bases, leaving 18 bases between them. CDR3 region: CASRYGGLSGKLFF. CDR3 DNA sequence: TGTGCCAGCAGATACGGGGGGTTATCAGGAAAACTGTTTTTT.

The rearrangement uses TRBV5-4 and TRBJ1-2; 7 positions match TRBD1. V lost 4 bases, J lost 4 bases, and 7 bases stayed unmatched. This CDR3 spans 14 amino acids. Germline CDR1 is SGHNT and CDR2 is YYREEE (reference sequence). The CDR3 coding sequence is TGTGCCAGCAGCCCCCAAGACAGGGCCTATGGCTACACCTTC. It encodes CASSPQDRAYGYTF.

The rearrangement links TRBV7-3 to TRBJ2-7, with D perhaps matching TRBD1 or TRBD2 (5 bases each). The length of the CDR3 is 15 residues. The germline gives CDR1 SGHTA, CDR2 FQGTGA. V gave up 2 bases and J gave up 2 bases, with 13 bases separating them. The CDR3 here is CASSLRGGSPYEQYF. CDR3 nucleotides: TGTGCCAGCAGCTTACGGGGCGGTTCACCCTACGAGCAGTACTTC.

The count of this clone is one. The chain recombines TRBV7-2 with TRBJ1-2; perhaps TRBD1 as D (5 bases). CDR3 length: 16 residues. Trimming took 7 bases from V and 0 from J, leaving 18 bases between them. The germline CDR1 and CDR2 sequences are SGHTA and FQGNSA. CDR3 sequence: CASNFLTGVANYGYTF. The CDR3 DNA sequence: TGTGCCAGCAACTTCCTTACAGGAGTAGCTAACTATGGCTACACCTTC.

The chain employs TRBV3-1 (or the pseudogene TRBV3-2) and TRBJ2-7; D is uncertain. The CDR3 is 14 amino acids. V was shortened by 4 bases and J by 0 bases, with 10 bases between the two germline ends. The germline gives CDR1 LGHDT, CDR2 YNNKEL (reference sequence). CDR3 loop: CASSREGSSYEQYF. DNA of the CDR3: TGTGCCAGCAGCCGGGAAGGTTCCTCCTACGAGCAGTACTTC.

V and J are TRBV5-4 and TRBJ2-3, with 7 bases matching TRBD2. Germline V gives CDR1 SGHNT, CDR2 YYREEE (reference sequence). Trimming at V came to 2 bases and at J to 5 bases, leaving 2 bases not matched to a gene. The CDR3 totals 13 residues. CDR3 nucleotide sequence: TGTGCCAGCAGCTTTGGCGGGGGAGATACGCAGTATTTT. Translation gives CASSFGGGDTQYF.

This clone was picked up one time. The chain carries TRBV28 and TRBJ1-2; D gene ambiguous. Germline assignment: CDR1 MDHEN and CDR2 SYDVKM. There are 13 residues in the CDR3. V was clipped by 3 bases and J by 2 bases, with 7 bases between them. The CDR3 sequence is CASSFPGNYGYTF. The DNA for the CDR3 is TGTGCCAGCAGTTTCCCCGGAAACTATGGCTACACCTTC.

The V gene is TRBV3-1 (or the pseudogene TRBV3-2), the J gene TRBJ2-3, with TRBD1 matching 7 bases. Germline V lookup: CDR1 LGHDT, CDR2 YNNKEL (reference sequence). Trimming at V came to 4 bases and at J to 0 bases, leaving 7 bases not matched to a gene. CDR3 length: 16 residues. Written as DNA, the CDR3 is TGTGCCAGCAGCCCAGGGGGATTCCTTAGCACAGATACGCAGTATTTT. Amino acid sequence: CASSPGGFLSTDTQYF.

The chain recombines TRBV27 with TRBJ2-2; the D is unclear. The CDR3 runs to 13 residues. The ends were cut back, 9 bases at V and 6 bases at J, with 14 bases in the middle. Germline V CDR1 and CDR2: MNHEY, SMNVEV (reference sequence). For the CDR3, the DNA is TGTGCCAGTACGGGTGTCGGATCCGGGGAGCTGTTTTTT. Its translation: CASTGVGSGELFF.

The chain has TRBV6-5 and TRBJ1-6; D is unclear. From germline, CDR1 is MNHEY and CDR2 SVGAGI. The CDR3 sequence is 13 residues long. V lost 7 bases and J lost 7, with 11 bases in between. The CDR3 loop is CASTYQENSPLHF. DNA for the CDR3: TGTGCCAGCACCTATCAGGAGAATTCACCCCTCCACTTT.

The V gene is TRBV19, the J gene TRBJ2-3; D is uncertain. V was pared by 2 bases and J by 10 bases, with 7 bases between. The V gene's germline CDR1 is LNHDA and CDR2 SQIVND (reference sequence). The length of the CDR3 is 11 residues. As DNA, the CDR3 is TGTGCCAGTAGTATAAACGGCGCGCAGTATTTT. Translated, it gives CASSINGAQYF.

V is TRBV7-3 and J is TRBJ2-1; TRBD2 matches 12 bases. The V and J ends lost 3 bases and 6 bases, in that order; junction bases with no gene match: 3. The V gene's germline CDR1 is SGHTA and CDR2 FQGTGA. The CDR3 has 15 residues. The CDR3 nucleotides read TGTGCCAGCAGCTTCCTAGCGGGAGGGATCAATGAGCAGTTCTTC. Residues: CASSFLAGGINEQFF.

The genes are TRBV7-2 and TRBJ1-6; TRBD1 aligns across 7 bases. The ends lost 3 bases at V and 10 bases at J; junction bases unmatched: 3. The length of the CDR3 is 13 residues. Germline lookup yields CDR1 SGHTA and CDR2 FQGNSA. CDR3 nucleotides: TGTGCCAGCAGCTTCGGGACAGAATCACCCCTCCACTTT. It specifies CASSFGTESPLHF.

V gene TRBV23-1 combines with J gene TRBJ2-5; D uncertain. TRBV23-1 is sorted into the ORF group, with uncertain function. V dropped 0 bases and J dropped 2 bases, with 13 bases sitting between them. This CDR3 spans 16 amino acids. CDR3 sequence reads: CASSQSIVRRQETQYF. The CDR3 DNA sequence: TGCGCCAGCAGTCAATCTATCGTTCGCAGGCAAGAGACCCAGTACTTC.

The chain links TRBV9 to TRBJ2-3; D unresolved. This CDR3 region has 13 residues. CDR1 SGDLS and CDR2 YYNGEE come from the germline V gene. V lost 0 bases and J 5 bases, leaving 7 bases between the germline ends. Here the CDR3 DNA reads TGTGCCAGCAGCGTAGTCACCGGAGATACGCAGTATTTT. As protein: CASSVVTGDTQYF. The full variable domain, with the rest looked up from reference TRBV9 and TRBJ2-3, is DSGVTQTPKHLITATGQRVTLRCSPRSGDLSVYWYQQSLDQGLQFLIQYYNGEERAKGNILERFSAQQFPDLHSELNLSSLELGDSALYFCASSVVTGDTQYFGPGTRLTVL.

The chain uses TRBV7-9 and TRBJ1-3; D is undetermined. Germline V gene sequence: CDR1 SEHNR, CDR2 FQNEAQ (reference sequence). Trimming shortened V by 9 bases and J by 0 bases, and 12 bases separated the two germline ends. The CDR3 is 14 amino acids. CDR3 nucleotides: TGTGCCAGTAGCGTACGGGCCTCTGGAAACACCATATATTTT. It codes for CASSVRASGNTIYF.

The chain carries TRBV23-1 and TRBJ1-2; TRBD1 aligns across 9 bases. TRBV23-1 is an ORF, with its function uncertain. V dropped 3 bases and J dropped 7; count of bases not matched to a gene: 15. CDR3 length: 17 amino acids. The chain's CDR3 is CASSHPPRGQGQSGYTF. Here the CDR3 DNA reads TGCGCCAGCAGTCATCCCCCTCGAGGACAGGGGCAAAGTGGCTACACCTTC.

The V call is TRBV5-1, the J call TRBJ2-3; D perhaps matches TRBD2 (6 bases). With 4 bases removed from V and 2 bases from J, the gap between germline ends came to 11 bases. Per germline, CDR1 SGHRS and CDR2 YFSETQ. The CDR3 loop spans 14 amino acids. The DNA for the CDR3 is TGCGCCAGCAGCCCGGGACTCACCACAGATACGCAGTATTTT. Translated, it gives CASSPGLTTDTQYF.